What follows is one T cell receptor beta chain and its context. The data originate from a study of blood T cell repertoires in COVID-19. Overall study: The United States, Italy and Spain supplied acute and convalescent COVID-19 samples. In each case, the material was cDNA or gDNA derived from T cells, B-cell-depleted T cells, or PBMCs.

In the original processing: Estimation of nucleated cell counts relied on the amplification of reference gene primers. Profiled with immunoSEQ multiplex PCR; TCRdb holds only in-frame clones, not every one. The DNA was the basis for D and trimming; V, J and clone size are from that table. This sample yields 72,000 or so clones, of which roughly nine tenths are seen a single time; less than 15% belongs to the top ten. This clonotype originated in a woman aged 55-70 years with acute or convalescent COVID-19. Sequenced sample: peripheral blood.

The CDR3 region has the DNA TGTGCCAGCTCCTCCGGGTACTCACCCCTCCACTTT. It is translated as CASSSGYSPLHF. The genes are TRBV12-3 or TRBV12-4 and TRBJ1-6; D not certain. This CDR3 region has 12 residues. The V end lost 8 bases, the J end lost 10 bases, and 12 bases lay between the germline ends.